The rows below give T cell receptor beta chains drawn from one sample of a study of Ad26.COV2.S vaccination and SARS-CoV-2 variants. Clones were read by immunoSEQ multiplex PCR, and TCRdb kept only the in-frame ones, dropping some. The table shows fewer than 500,000 clones, with roughly 89% occurring only once. The sample here was peripheral blood, taken in a trial of Ad26.COV2.S vaccine versus placebo. These TCRs come from a person aged 18-65 years who received the Ad26.COV2.S COVID-19 vaccine or a placebo. Each CDR3 is given with its conserved first and last residue. Each record gives: J gene, clone size, V gene, D gene, CDR3 DNA, CDR3 protein. D genes are given only for firm matches. Clone size is stated in some rows and not others, as once, few, many or a class when expanded.

j_gene: TRBJ1-1; abundance: .; v_gene: TRBV6-5; d_gene: .; CDR3nt: TGTGCCAGCAGCCCACCGGGACTGTTGAACACTGAAGCTTTCTTT; CDR3aa: CASSPPGLLNTEAFF
j_gene: TRBJ2-1; abundance: once; v_gene: TRBV4-1; d_gene: .; CDR3nt: TGCGCCAGCAGCCAAGTACTAGCCCAGCGTAAGATCTTC; CDR3aa: CASSQVLAQRKIF
j_gene: TRBJ2-7; abundance: .; v_gene: TRBV3-1/TRBV3-2; d_gene: TRBD2; CDR3nt: TGTGCCAGCAGCCAAGTGAGCGGGGGCGGCGAGCAGTACTTC; CDR3aa: CASSQVSGGGEQYF
j_gene: TRBJ1-6; abundance: .; v_gene: TRBV5-6; d_gene: .; CDR3nt: TGTGCCAGCAGATTTGGCAGGGCAAATTCACCCCTCCACTTT; CDR3aa: CASRFGRANSPLHF
j_gene: TRBJ2-3; abundance: once; v_gene: TRBV10-3; d_gene: TRBD2; CDR3nt: TGTGCCATCAGTGTTGCGTCTAGCGGGAGCGAAGCAGATACGCAGTATTTT; CDR3aa: CAISVASSGSEADTQYF
j_gene: TRBJ1-2; abundance: .; v_gene: TRBV5-1; d_gene: TRBD1; CDR3nt: TGCGCCAGCAGCTTGGGGAGAGGAGGGGGCGGCTACACCTTC; CDR3aa: CASSLGRGGGGYTF
j_gene: TRBJ2-7; abundance: .; v_gene: TRBV7-9; d_gene: .; CDR3nt: TGTGCCAGCAGCCCAACCCGGACAAATTCCTACGAGCAGTACTTC; CDR3aa: CASSPTRTNSYEQYF
j_gene: TRBJ1-6; abundance: once; v_gene: TRBV27; d_gene: .; CDR3nt: TGTGCCAGCAGTTTAAGTCAGCTAAATTCACCCCTCCACTTT; CDR3aa: CASSLSQLNSPLHF
j_gene: TRBJ2-7; abundance: .; v_gene: TRBV6-2/TRBV6-3; d_gene: .; CDR3nt: TGTGCCAGCAGTCCCACCGTACCTGGACGTGTCAGGGAGCAGTACTTC; CDR3aa: CASSPTVPGRVREQYF
j_gene: TRBJ2-7; abundance: .; v_gene: TRBV15; d_gene: TRBD1; CDR3nt: TGTGCCACCAGCAGAGATCCAGGACAGGGCTACGAGCAGTACTTC; CDR3aa: CATSRDPGQGYEQYF